These 21 T cell receptor beta chains came from one sample sequenced in a study of T cell responses to AZD1222 COVID-19 vaccine. The data were produced by immunoSEQ multiplex PCR, yet TCRdb's version contains in-frame clones alone and is incomplete. Of some 130,000 clones listed, approximately 90% are singletons. The sequencing used peripheral blood, collected on day 0 of AZD1222 vaccination. These receptors originate from an adult in good health.

This chain joins TRBV5-1 and TRBJ2-3; D remains ambiguous. Germline V gene data show CDR1 as SGHRS and CDR2 as YFSETQ. The CDR3 is 15 amino acids. V lost 2 bases and J lost 0, with 10 bases in between. The DNA for the CDR3 is TGCGCCAGCAGCTTTGACTCGCCTAGCACAGATACGCAGTATTTT. Encoded protein: CASSFDSPSTDTQYF.

CDR3 sequence reads: CAISDGRGKNIQYF. In nucleotides, the CDR3 is TGTGCCATCAGTGATGGACGCGGCAAAAACATTCAGTACTTC. The chain couples TRBV10-3 to TRBJ2-4; D is uncertain. With 3 bases removed from V and 3 bases from J, the gap between germline ends came to 9 bases. CDR1 ENHRY and CDR2 SYGVKD come from the germline V gene. The CDR3 totals 14 residues.

The chain uses TRBV19 and TRBJ1-1; D gene unclear. Trimming cost V 7 bases and J 1 base, with 10 bases left between them. Germline V gives CDR1 LNHDA, CDR2 SQIVND (reference sequence). This CDR3 is built from 13 residues. The DNA for the CDR3 is TGTGCCAGTAAGGTACAGACGAACACTGAAGCTTTCTTT. Residues: CASKVQTNTEAFF.

This chain links TRBV6-2 or TRBV6-3 with TRBJ2-3; D is unresolved. Germline assignment: CDR1 MNHEY and CDR2 SVGEGT. The CDR3 has 14 amino acids. V lost 2 bases and J 0 bases, leaving 6 bases between the germline ends. CDR3 bases: TGTGCCAGCAGTTACCTTAGCAGCACAGATACGCAGTATTTT. Protein: CASSYLSSTDTQYF.

The chain couples TRBV19 to TRBJ2-7; 7 bases line up with TRBD1. CDR1 is LNHDA, CDR2 SQIVND, per germline (reference sequence). This CDR3 region has 15 residues. Germline trimming cut 4 bases from V and 7 bases from J; bases unmatched to any gene: 13. The chain's CDR3 is CASSSLHRGLVEQYF. The CDR3 DNA reads TGTGCCAGTAGTAGCCTACACAGGGGATTAGTTGAGCAGTACTTC.

The gene calls are TRBV9 and TRBJ1-1; D ambiguous. The CDR3 sequence is 14 residues long. Trimming removed 0 bases from V and 5 bases from J, with 11 bases in between. CDR1 is SGDLS, CDR2 YYNGEE, per germline. CDR3 DNA sequence: TGTGCCAGCAGCGTAGACACGGTAGGAACTGAAGCTTTCTTT. This codes for CASSVDTVGTEAFF.

The chain employs TRBV6-2 or TRBV6-3 and TRBJ2-2; D is unclear. Germline V gene data show CDR1 as MNHEY and CDR2 as SVGEGT. V was shortened by 5 bases and J by 8 bases, with 12 bases between the two germline ends. The CDR3 is 13 residues long. CDR3 nucleotide sequence: TGTGCCAGCAGTCCCCGTGGGCATGGGGAGCTGTTTTTT. Amino acids: CASSPRGHGELFF.

The chain couples TRBV4-2 to TRBJ2-3; 11 bases align to TRBD2. Germline CDR1 is LGHNA and CDR2 is YNFKEQ. The J segment lost 1 base and the V segment lost 2 bases, leaving 2 bases of the junction unmatched. The CDR3 covers 16 residues. The CDR3 nucleotides read TGTGCCAGCAGCCAAATGACTAGCGGGGGCACAGATACGCAGTATTTT. Amino acids: CASSQMTSGGTDTQYF.

V and J are TRBV29-1 and TRBJ1-1; no clear D gene. The CDR3 covers 12 residues. CDR1 and CDR2 from the germline V gene are SQVTM and ANQGSEA. V was shortened by 6 bases and J by 8 bases, with 16 bases between the two germline ends. CDR3 bases: TGCAGCGTCATTCGTGGGGAATCGGAAGCTTTCTTT. It is translated as CSVIRGESEAFF.

This chain uses TRBV20-1 with TRBJ2-7; D is uncertain. Trimming left V 3 bases short and J 4 bases short, with 7 bases between. CDR1 is DFQATT, CDR2 SNEGSKA, per germline (reference sequence). This CDR3 has 11 amino acids. CDR3 amino acids: CSASGSYEQYF. The CDR3 nucleotides read TGCAGTGCTAGTGGCTCTTACGAGCAGTACTTC.

DNA of the CDR3: TGTGCCAGCAGCTTGAGGGGTGAGGGCCAGCCCCAGCATTTT. It encodes CASSLRGEGQPQHF. The chain recombines TRBV7-8 with TRBJ1-5; D is perhaps TRBD1 (5 bases). From germline, CDR1 is SGHVS and CDR2 FQNEAQ. The CDR3 is made up of 14 amino acids. V shed 3 bases and J shed 7 bases, with 13 bases lying between them.

The V call is TRBV7-8, the J call TRBJ2-1; D is possibly TRBD1 (5 bases). The germline V gene encodes CDR1 SGHVS and CDR2 FQNEAQ. The CDR3 runs 16 residues. Trimming removed 1 base from V and 0 bases from J, with 10 bases in between. CDR3 region: CASSLVGLSSYNEQFF. DNA of the CDR3: TGTGCCAGCAGCTTAGTGGGGCTAAGCTCCTACAATGAGCAGTTCTTC. The complete variable domain, with remaining parts taken from reference TRBV7-8 and TRBJ2-1, reads GAGVSQSPRYKVAKRGQDVALRCDPISGHVSLFWYQQALGQGPEFLTYFQNEAQLDKSGLPSDRFFAERPEGSVSTLKIQRTQQEDSAVYLCASSLVGLSSYNEQFFGPGTRLTVL.

V usage is TRBV3-1 (or the pseudogene TRBV3-2) and J usage is TRBJ1-3, with 7 bases matching TRBD1. This CDR3 has 15 residues. Germline CDR1 LGHDT, CDR2 YNNKEL (reference sequence). The trim removed 2 bases at V and 2 bases at J, leaving 3 bases unmatched. The CDR3 region is CASSQRDRAGNTIYF. CDR3 bases: TGTGCCAGCAGCCAACGCGACAGGGCTGGAAACACCATATATTTT.

This sequence joins TRBV7-7 and TRBJ2-1; D is perhaps TRBD1 or TRBD2 (7 bases each). The germline V gene has CDR1 SSHAT and CDR2 FNYEAQ (reference sequence). CDR3 size: 16 residues. The germline V and J ends were trimmed by 5 bases and 5 bases, with 19 bases remaining between them. This chain's CDR3 is CASSAGQAGDHNEQFF. The CDR3 nucleotides are TGTGCCAGCAGCGCCGGACAGGCGGGGGACCACAATGAGCAGTTCTTC.

The genes are TRBV10-2 and TRBJ2-2, with 9 bases matching TRBD2. Germline CDR1 is WSHSY and CDR2 is SAAADI. This CDR3 region has 15 residues. The V segment lost 5 bases and the J segment 8 bases; nucleotides outside the gene matches: 9. CDR3 nucleotides: TGCGCCAGCAGTCTTAGCGGGAGCGGCTTGGGGGAGCTGTTTTTT. Its translation: CASSLSGSGLGELFF.

With regard to this clone: In the same sample, other DNA sequences code for this CDR3. The rearrangement uses TRBV6-5 and TRBJ1-5; perhaps TRBD1 as D (5 bases). The germline CDR1 and CDR2 sequences are MNHEY and SVGAGI. The CDR3 loop spans 13 amino acids. V was clipped by 4 bases and J by 1 base, with 5 bases between them. The CDR3 region has the DNA TGTGCCAGCAGTTGGGGGAGCAATCAGCCCCAGCATTTT. Amino acids: CASSWGSNQPQHF.

The chain is built from TRBV15 and TRBJ1-1, with 7 bases that match TRBD1. Germline V CDR1 and CDR2: LNHNV, YYDKDF (reference sequence). V lost 1 base to trimming and J lost 9 bases; unmatched junction nucleotides: 5. This CDR3 spans 13 amino acids. CDR3 nucleotides: TGTGCCACCAGCAGAGGTGGGGACAGAAAAGCTTTCTTT. This gives the protein CATSRGGDRKAFF. The full variable domain, with the rest looked up from reference TRBV15 and TRBJ1-1, is DAMVIQNPRYQVTQFGKPVTLSCSQTLNHNVMYWYQQKSSQAPKLLFHYYDKDFNNEADTPDNFQSRRPNTSFCFLDIRSPGLGDTAMYLCATSRGGDRKAFFGQGTRLTVV.

This chain links TRBV6-5 with TRBJ1-4; perhaps TRBD1 as D (5 bases). The germline V gene has CDR1 MNHEY and CDR2 SVGAGI. The length of the CDR3 is 15 residues. Trimming took 5 bases from V and 8 from J, leaving 18 bases between them. In DNA, the CDR3 is TGTGCCAGCAGTCACATGGGCAGGGTGGAGGAAAAACTGTTTTTT. The encoded protein is CASSHMGRVEEKLFF.

The chain joins TRBV2 to TRBJ1-1; no reliable D call. V gave up 5 bases and J gave up 1 base, with 5 bases separating them. This CDR3 has 12 amino acids. Germline V gene lookup returns CDR1 SNHLY and CDR2 FYNNEI. CDR3 nucleotides: TGTGCCAGCAGTATCAGGAACACTGAAGCTTTCTTT. As protein: CASSIRNTEAFF.

The V and J genes are TRBV18 and TRBJ2-6; maybe TRBD1 (5 bases). Germline CDR1 and CDR2: KGHSH and LQKENI. V was clipped by 3 bases and J by 3 bases, with 15 bases between them. This CDR3 contains 17 residues. The CDR3 region is CASSPQQGRSGANVLTF. The CDR3 coding sequence is TGTGCCAGCTCACCTCAGCAGGGTAGGAGTGGGGCCAACGTCCTGACTTTC.

The chain employs TRBV4-3 and TRBJ2-1, with unresolved D. The CDR3 consists of 14 residues. Germline V gives CDR1 LGHNA, CDR2 YSLEER. With 1 base removed from V and 5 bases from J, the gap between germline ends came to 9 bases. The CDR3 nucleotides are TGCGCCAGCAGCCAAGGATTACGGAACAATGAGCAGTTCTTC. Protein product: CASSQGLRNNEQFF.